The 5 T cell receptor beta chains below come from one sample, sequenced in a study of Graves' ophthalmopathy and Graves' hyperthyroidism. RNA served as the template for amplifying TCR beta CDR3 regions. RT-PCR in the first round used HTBI primers; a second-round multiplex PCR followed. TCRdb recomputed calls from the multiplex PCR reads with MiXCR, one row per CDR3 protein. The sample shows 350,000 to 400,000 distinct CDR3 sequences, 15% of them seen only once. Sequenced material: peripheral blood. The origin of the receptors is a woman between 18 and 29 years old with stable Graves' hyperthyroidism.

This clonotype came up many times. The chain links TRBV12-3 or TRBV12-4 to TRBJ2-4, with D possibly being TRBD1 (6 bases). CDR3 length: 17 residues. The V gene lost 2 bases and the J gene lost 8 bases, with 22 bases spanning the gap. CDR3 DNA sequence: TGTGCCAGCAGTTTATTCCCCTCCCAGGGGAAGGCGGACATTCAGTACTTC. Encoded protein: CASSLFPSQGKADIQYF.

The chain has TRBV6-1 and TRBJ2-5; 8 bases are a match to TRBD2. The V gene end was trimmed by 6 bases and the J gene end by 5 bases; junction bases not matched to a gene: 20. CDR1 is MNHNS, CDR2 SASEGT, per germline. This CDR3 spans 18 amino acids. CDR3 DNA sequence: TGTGCCAGCAGCGAGGGACCTTCTGAGCGGGGGCTGTTCGAGACCCAGTACTTC. Amino acid sequence: CASSEGPSERGLFETQYF.

This clonotype was found many times. The gene calls are TRBV4-2 and TRBJ1-1; 7 nucleotides align to TRBD1. Germline V gives CDR1 LGHNA, CDR2 YNFKEQ. V was clipped by 0 bases and J by 5 bases; unmatched bases: 15. This CDR3 region has 18 residues. Here the CDR3 DNA reads TGTGCCAGCAGCCAAGAAAGGCAACAGGGGACTTTGGGGACTGAAGCTTTCTTT. Translated, it gives CASSQERQQGTLGTEAFF.

This clonotype was seen many times. V gene TRBV12-3 or TRBV12-4 combines with J gene TRBJ1-1; D possibly corresponds to TRBD1 (5 bases). CDR3 length equals 13 residues. V was shortened by 5 bases and J by 3 bases, with 10 bases between the two germline ends. In DNA form, the CDR3 reads TGTGCCAGCAGTCCCTGGGGGGACACTGAAGCTTTCTTT. It encodes CASSPWGDTEAFF.

This clonotype was seen ten or more times. The chain combines TRBV6-2 or TRBV6-3 with TRBJ1-1; a possible D gene is TRBD1 (6 bases). The CDR3 has 13 amino acids. Trimming cost V 5 bases and J 3 bases, with 10 bases left between them. The germline V gene encodes CDR1 MNHEY and CDR2 SVGEGT. The CDR3, as DNA: TGTGCCAGCAGTCGTACAGGGTACACTGAAGCTTTCTTT. This translates into CASSRTGYTEAFF.